The clone carrying this T cell receptor beta chain was recorded once. As yet, its antigen is unknown. Germline loops: CDR1 SGHNT, CDR2 YENEEA. This CDR3 spans 17 amino acids. The sample belongs to a study of cytomegalovirus exposure and HLA in healthy donors. Across the study: Unique TCRs numbering 75 million to 95 million, obtained from HLA-typed donors, made up an early data release. Points from the study as a whole: Donor immune exposure was known only as CMV serostatus. TCR beta V- and J-gene trimming was later associated with a missense DCLRE1C variant. Several of the most significant clusters appeared linked to common viral pathogens, based on a later analysis.

PCR used 60 Vbeta primers and 13 Jbeta primers. Only in-frame clones appear in the TCRdb table, and some are missing; sequencing was by immunoSEQ multiplex PCR. This repertoire shows 140,000 or so clones, roughly 88% found once; its top ten account for around 0.51%. This chain connects TRBV11-3 to TRBJ2-5, with 10 positions matching TRBD1. The DNA end favors TRBJ2-7, so the J call may be wrong. The sample comprised PBMCs. This clonotype was sampled from a woman aged 35 to 49 in good health and CMV-seronegative. The CDR3 here is CASSVRGLGQGSYEQYF. CDR3 in DNA: TGTGCCAGCAGCGTAAGGGGTCTGGGACAGGGGTCTTACGAGCAGTACTTC.